Shown below are 9 T cell receptor beta chains from a single sample sequenced in a study of blood T cell repertoires in COVID-19. The table came from immunoSEQ multiplex PCR; TCRdb's copy has only in-frame clones and leaves some out. The sample has 45,000 to 70,000 clones, 87% seen once. Sequenced: peripheral blood. Receptors were obtained from a woman in her sixties or seventies with COVID-19, enrolled during active disease.

The rearrangement joins TRBV3-1 (or the pseudogene TRBV3-2) to TRBJ1-1, with TRBD1 matching 7 bases. Germline CDR1 LGHDT, CDR2 YNNKEL (reference sequence). The CDR3 has 15 amino acids. With 5 bases clipped from V and 0 bases from J, the junction kept 6 bases outside the gene matches. Written as DNA, the CDR3 is TGTGCCAGCAGCAAAAGGGGACAGATGAACACTGAAGCTTTCTTT. This translates into CASSKRGQMNTEAFF.

The J gene is TRBJ1-2, the V gene TRBV6-5; D might be TRBD1 (5 bases). CDR3 length: 12 residues. Per germline, CDR1 MNHEY and CDR2 SVGAGI. V gave up 5 bases and J gave up 8 bases, with 12 bases separating them. In DNA, the CDR3 is TGTGCCAGCAGTACGGACACTGGGGGCTACACCTTC. Its protein product is CASSTDTGGYTF.

This clone has just one count. The V and J genes are TRBV30 and TRBJ1-2; the D is unclear. V lost 2 bases and J lost 4, with 14 bases in between. CDR1 is GTSNPN and CDR2 is SVGIG in the germline V gene (reference sequence). CDR3 length: 14 amino acids. CDR3 amino acids: CAWSRTGTSYGYTF. The CDR3 DNA reads TGTGCCTGGAGTCGGACCGGAACTAGCTATGGCTACACCTTC. The full variable domain, with the rest looked up from reference TRBV30 and TRBJ1-2, is SQTIHQWPATLVQPVGSPLSLECTVEGTSNPNLYWYRQAAGRGLQLLFYSVGIGQISSEVPQNLSASRPQDRQFILSSKKLLLSDSGFYLCAWSRTGTSYGYTFGSGTRLTVV.

The V gene is TRBV5-4, the J gene TRBJ2-7, with a weak D call TRBD1 (5 bases). Germline V gene data show CDR1 as SGHNT and CDR2 as YYREEE (reference sequence). The CDR3 consists of 15 residues. With 4 bases removed from V and 4 bases from J, the gap between germline ends came to 18 bases. The CDR3 DNA reads TGTGCCAGCAGCCCCGAGCCTGGACAAGTATACGAGCAGTACTTC. It yields the protein CASSPEPGQVYEQYF.

This clone appeared once. The V and J genes are TRBV28 and TRBJ1-2; 7 nucleotides agree with TRBD1. This CDR3 contains 16 residues. The germline gives CDR1 MDHEN, CDR2 SYDVKM. With 8 bases clipped from V and 0 bases from J, the junction kept 12 bases outside the gene matches. CDR3 protein: CASDPGGQGSNYGYTF. CDR3 DNA sequence: TGTGCCAGCGACCCAGGGGGGCAGGGGTCTAACTATGGCTACACCTTC.

The chain has TRBV28 and TRBJ1-5, with a tentative D call TRBD1 (6 bases). This CDR3 contains 12 residues. V was pared by 1 base and J by 13 bases, with 11 bases between. CDR1 MDHEN and CDR2 SYDVKM come from the germline V gene. The CDR3 protein is CASSLYKDRQHF. DNA of the CDR3: TGTGCCAGCAGTTTATATAAGGACAGACAGCATTTT.

The V call is TRBV6-6, the J call TRBJ1-6; 7 bases are shared with TRBD1. The CDR3 is 15 residues long. Trimming cost V 6 bases and J 7 bases; bases outside gene matches: 9. The germline gives CDR1 MNHNY, CDR2 SVGAGI (reference sequence). CDR3 in amino acids: CASRDYRGKNSPLHF. CDR3 sequence (DNA): TGTGCCAGCAGAGATTACAGGGGCAAAAATTCACCCCTCCACTTT.

The chain has TRBV7-9 and TRBJ1-4, with D possibly matching TRBD1 (5 bases). The V gene's germline CDR1 is SEHNR and CDR2 FQNEAQ (reference sequence). The CDR3 consists of 15 residues. V was shortened by 0 bases and J by 4 bases, with 9 bases between the two germline ends. CDR3: CASSLAGGDNEKLFF. In nucleotides, the CDR3 is TGTGCCAGCAGCTTAGCAGGAGGGGATAATGAAAAACTGTTTTTT. Full variable domain (rest looked up from reference TRBV7-9 and TRBJ1-4): DTGVSQNPRHKITKRGQNVTFRCDPISEHNRLYWYRQTLGQGPEFLTYFQNEAQLEKSRLLSDRFSAERPKGSFSTLEIQRTEQGDSAMYLCASSLAGGDNEKLFFGSGTQLSVL.

This clone was recorded once. The chain recombines TRBV5-6 with TRBJ1-1; weak D call: TRBD1 (5 bases). Germline lookup yields CDR1 SGHDT and CDR2 YYEEEE. V was shortened by 7 bases and J by 1 base, with 20 bases between the two germline ends. This CDR3 is built from 16 residues. CDR3 region: CASRRYRQNWNTEAFF. The CDR3 DNA follows: TGTGCCAGCCGTCGGTATCGACAGAACTGGAACACTGAAGCTTTCTTT.